Listed here are 14 T cell receptor beta chains from one sample, sequenced in a study of cytomegalovirus exposure and HLA in healthy donors. Here immunoSEQ multiplex PCR was the method, and the copy in TCRdb shows in-frame clones only, minus some. The table has hundreds of thousands of clones, about 90% seen once. Sequencing was carried out using PBMCs. Receptors were obtained from a woman aged 25 to 39 in good health and CMV-seropositive.

CDR3 amino acids: CASSPPGEGVNTEAFF. The CDR3 bases are TGTGCCAGCAGCCCACCGGGGGAAGGGGTGAACACTGAAGCTTTCTTT. V and J are TRBV7-8 and TRBJ1-1; TRBD1 might be the D (5 bases). Trimming removed 5 bases from V and 0 bases from J, with 16 bases in between. Germline V lookup: CDR1 SGHVS, CDR2 FQNEAQ. The CDR3 contains 16 residues.

The chain links TRBV5-1 to TRBJ1-2; the D gene is possibly TRBD1 (6 bases). Germline CDR1 SGHRS, CDR2 YFSETQ. With 4 bases removed from V and 3 bases from J, the gap between germline ends came to 13 bases. The CDR3 has 14 amino acids. CDR3 protein: CASSLRDIHYGYTF. The CDR3 DNA reads as TGCGCCAGCAGCCTCCGGGACATTCACTATGGCTACACCTTC.

The chain recombines TRBV6-1 with TRBJ1-2, with TRBD1 identical over 7 bases. Germline-derived CDR1 and CDR2 are MNHNS and SASEGT. CDR3 length: 16 residues. V trimming: 3 bases; J trimming: 3 bases; junction bases outside the gene matches: 10. The chain's CDR3 is CASSEIRDSPHYGYTF. The CDR3 DNA follows: TGTGCCAGCAGTGAGATCCGGGACAGCCCACACTATGGCTACACCTTC.

The genes are TRBV7-2 and TRBJ2-1, with TRBD2 matching 12 bases. From germline, CDR1 is SGHTA and CDR2 FQGNSA. V lost 5 bases and J lost 14; bases outside the gene matches: 16. This CDR3 region has 16 residues. The CDR3 sequence: CASSPDMASGRAVKFF. The CDR3 DNA follows: TGTGCCAGCAGCCCGGACATGGCTAGCGGGAGGGCCGTGAAGTTCTTC.

The V call is TRBV2, the J call TRBJ2-6; a possible D gene is TRBD1 (5 bases). This CDR3 has 16 amino acids. V shed 6 bases and J shed 1 base, with 13 bases lying between them. Germline V gene sequence: CDR1 SNHLY, CDR2 FYNNEI. CDR3 region: CASSSTASSGANVLTF. As DNA, the CDR3 is TGTGCCAGCAGCTCGACAGCTAGTTCTGGGGCCAACGTCCTGACTTTC.

V gene TRBV29-1 combines with J gene TRBJ1-5, with 8 bases lining up with TRBD1. Germline loops: CDR1 SQVTM, CDR2 ANQGSEA. The CDR3 is made up of 14 amino acids. J was trimmed by 4 bases and V by 7 bases; bases with no gene match: 9. CDR3 in amino acids: CSAAAGGLNQPQHF. CDR3 nucleotides: TGCAGCGCCGCGGCAGGGGGCCTTAATCAGCCCCAGCATTTT.

This rearrangement joins TRBV5-1 to TRBJ1-3; 7 positions match TRBD1. This CDR3 spans 15 amino acids. The germline V gene has CDR1 SGHRS and CDR2 YFSETQ. The V and J ends lost 2 bases and 3 bases, in that order; junction bases with no gene match: 5. The CDR3 here is CASSFDRVNGNTIYF. The CDR3 nucleotides read TGCGCCAGCAGCTTTGACAGGGTAAATGGAAACACCATATATTTT.

The rearrangement uses TRBV18 and TRBJ1-1; no firm D call. The CDR3 has 12 residues. V dropped 6 bases and J dropped 5 bases, with 10 bases sitting between them. Germline-derived CDR1 and CDR2 are KGHSH and LQKENI. The CDR3 sequence: CASSPKRTEAFF. CDR3 nucleotides: TGTGCCAGCTCCCCGAAGAGGACTGAAGCTTTCTTT.

The chain links TRBV19 to TRBJ2-7; the match to TRBD1 covers 9 bases. After removal of 7 bases from V and 3 bases from J, the junction contained 13 bases not matched to a gene. Germline CDR1 and CDR2: LNHDA and SQIVND (reference sequence). The CDR3 covers 16 residues. The CDR3 loop reads CASTSQGGQGGYEQYF. The CDR3 DNA is TGTGCCAGTACCTCCCAGGGGGGACAGGGCGGCTACGAGCAGTACTTC.

The J gene is TRBJ2-7, the V gene TRBV27, with D possibly TRBD1 on 6 matching bases. The germline CDR1 and CDR2 sequences are MNHEY and SMNVEV (reference sequence). The CDR3 sequence is 12 residues long. The V end lost 6 bases, the J end lost 7 bases, and 13 bases lay between the germline ends. CDR3 nucleotide sequence: TGTGCCAGCAGGGAGACAGGCGGGGAGCAGTACTTC. Amino acid sequence: CASRETGGEQYF.

The V gene is TRBV27, the J gene TRBJ2-5; TRBD2 matches at 10 bases. Germline V gene data show CDR1 as MNHEY and CDR2 as SMNVEV (reference sequence). CDR3 length equals 16 residues. Trimming cost V 2 bases and J 1 base; bases outside gene matches: 4. CDR3 sequence (DNA): TGTGCCAGCAGTTTACGAGGACTAGCGGCCCAAGAGACCCAGTACTTC. It is translated as CASSLRGLAAQETQYF.

The chain joins TRBV27 to TRBJ2-7, with D tentatively TRBD1 (6 bases). The CDR3 totals 13 residues. The V and J ends lost 9 bases and 4 bases respectively, with 16 bases between them. Germline-derived CDR1 and CDR2 are MNHEY and SMNVEV (reference sequence). The DNA for the CDR3 is TGTGCCAGTTGGGTCGCAGGGGCTTACGAGCAGTACTTC. This encodes CASWVAGAYEQYF.

Regarding this clone: The same CDR3 can be traced to other DNA sequences in this sample. V and J are TRBV27 and TRBJ1-3; D perhaps matches TRBD1 (6 bases). CDR3 size: 15 residues. Deletions cut 3 bases from V and 0 bases from J, with 9 bases between. The V gene's germline CDR1 is MNHEY and CDR2 SMNVEV (reference sequence). CDR3: CASSLRGGSGNTIYF. For the CDR3, the DNA is TGTGCCAGCAGTTTGAGAGGGGGCTCTGGAAACACCATATATTTT.

The chain has TRBV5-4 and TRBJ2-7; 11 nucleotides align to TRBD1. Germline V gives CDR1 SGHNT, CDR2 YYREEE (reference sequence). J was trimmed by 4 bases and V by 4 bases; bases with no gene match: 10. CDR3 length: 16 amino acids. CDR3 bases: TGTGCCAGCAGCGGGGGCGCCGGGACAGGGGGATACGAGCAGTACTTC. Translated: CASSGGAGTGGYEQYF. The variable domain in full, with the rest retrieved from reference TRBV5-4 and TRBJ2-7, is ETGVTQSPTHLIKTRGQQVTLRCSSQSGHNTVSWYQQALGQGPQFIFQYYREEENGRGNFPPRFSGLQFPNYSSELNVNALELDDSALYLCASSGGAGTGGYEQYFGPGTRLTVT.